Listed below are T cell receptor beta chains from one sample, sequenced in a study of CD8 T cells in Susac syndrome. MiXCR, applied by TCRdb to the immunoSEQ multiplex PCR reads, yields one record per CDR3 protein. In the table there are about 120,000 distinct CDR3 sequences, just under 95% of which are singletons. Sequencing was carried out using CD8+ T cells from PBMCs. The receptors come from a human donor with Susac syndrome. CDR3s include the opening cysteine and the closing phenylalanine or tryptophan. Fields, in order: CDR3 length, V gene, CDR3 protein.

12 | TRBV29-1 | CSVETPGHGYTF
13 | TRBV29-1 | CSVEELEKGRQFF
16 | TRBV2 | CASSPSNDRSAYEQYF
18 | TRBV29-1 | CSVEDLSGGSSGANVLTF
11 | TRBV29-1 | CSVERSAVAFF
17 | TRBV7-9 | CASSWDRGGPGANVLTF
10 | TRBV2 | CASRIDTQYF
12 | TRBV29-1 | CSVGDTLLEAFF
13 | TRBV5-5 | CASSWDIQETQYF
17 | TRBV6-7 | CASSPPSRAGRGNEQFF
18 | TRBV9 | CASSVGGLAGKSQETQYF
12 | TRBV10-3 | CAISEAMEEAFF
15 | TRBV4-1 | CASSQKTGDWETQYF
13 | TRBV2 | CASSASGNYGYTF
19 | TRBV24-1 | CATSDRTSGADLAKNIQYF
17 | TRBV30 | CAWSWGREGRWYNEQFF
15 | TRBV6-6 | CASSYSAGENYGYTF
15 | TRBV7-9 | CASSSTGHDAYEQYF
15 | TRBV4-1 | CASSQDLAGGSEQFF
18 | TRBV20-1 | CSAVPFGQGAFYPYGYTF
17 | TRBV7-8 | CASSFGGGQGNSYEQYF
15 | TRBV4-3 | CASRAGGARTGELFF
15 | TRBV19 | CASSTYLAANQPQHF
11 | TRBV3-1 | CASSQEGEAFF